This T cell receptor beta chain was identified during a study of blood T cell repertoires in COVID-19. Study details: Researchers got acute and convalescent COVID-19 samples from the United States, Italy and Spain.

Original processing methods: Estimates of nucleated cell counts were drawn from the amplification of reference gene primers. TCRdb's copy holds only in-frame clones and misses some; the assay was immunoSEQ multiplex PCR. V, J and clone size reflect that table, while D and trimming were determined from the DNA. The data show fewer than 200,000 clones, around 90% seen once. This CDR3 region has 15 residues. The V gene lost 0 bases and the J gene lost 0 bases, with 8 bases spanning the gap. Looked up from germline, CDR1 is SNHLY and CDR2 is FYNNEI. Material for sequencing was peripheral blood. The chain uses TRBV2 and TRBJ2-5, with D hard to call. This receptor was identified in a man in his forties with active or convalescent COVID-19. This CDR3 reads CASSEALYYQETQYF. For the CDR3, the DNA is TGTGCCAGCAGTGAAGCGCTTTACTACCAAGAGACCCAGTACTTC.